Sequencing of this T cell receptor beta chain was carried out in a study of molecular identifiers for immune sequencing clone quantification. Study summary: Replicate RNA came from 20,000 or 100,000 naive CD8 cells and was split five ways, and four parts were sequenced.

The authors built bulk TCR libraries by previously described methods with listed TCR primers. Each CDR3 protein is one row after TCRdb ran MiXCR on the PCR reads. In the table there are 400,000 to 600,000 distinct CDR3 sequences, 20% to 25% of which are singletons. Naive CD8 T cells, phenotype CD8+CD4-CCR7+CD45RA+, were sorted. The CDR3 is 18 amino acids. Germline V gene sequence: CDR1 LGHNA, CDR2 YSLEER. Findings of the study overall: Effector cells had over 99% of their molecules in clones above 20 RNA copies, while naive cells had under 1%.

The count of this clonotype is one. Its antigen is unidentified. One end of the junction does not line up with germline, which may come from a read error. The sequencing input was naive CD8+ T cells from blood, with Jurkat cell RNA spiked in. As for subset: FACS-sorted CD8+CD4-CCR7+CD45RA+ naive T cells. The TCR originated in a human donor in good health. Some libraries in this study had Jurkat cell RNA spiked in. J is TRBJ1-2 and V is TRBV4-3; D may be TRBD1 (5 bases). In DNA, the CDR3 is TGCGCCAGCAGCCCCGGGCAAGGAGGCAGGGATCCGGGGTATGGCTACGCCTTC. Its translation is CASSPGQGGRDPGYGYAF.